This T cell receptor beta chain appears in the sequencing data of a study of control samples from healthy donors and cancer patients. The repertoire was sequenced with immunoSEQ multiplex PCR; TCRdb's copy has only in-frame clones and lacks some. The sample includes under 85,000 clones, 80% to 95% of them seen just once. The CDR3 length is 16 residues. V gave up 5 bases and J gave up 4 bases, with 23 bases separating them. Germline V lookup: CDR1 GTSNPN, CDR2 SVGIG (reference sequence). The receptor was isolated from a woman in her thirties or forties with lung cancer. The rearrangement links TRBV30 to TRBJ1-2; D is possibly TRBD1 (6 bases). The specimen was PBMCs. The CDR3: CAWVKGDEFLGYGYTF. Written as DNA, the CDR3 is TGTGCCTGGGTTAAGGGGGATGAGTTTCTAGGCTATGGCTACACCTTC.